Detailed here is one T cell receptor (beta chain). Its antigen is not identified. Germline V lookup: CDR1 SEHNR, CDR2 FQNEAQ (reference sequence). The CDR3 covers 13 residues. The germline V and J ends were trimmed by 1 base and 2 bases, with 3 bases remaining between them. The entry originates in a study of T cells in localized non-small cell lung cancer. Overall study findings and caveats: The tumor had only one region sequenced, so heterogeneity remains possible. Across samples, adjacent lung featured a median roughly 50 of the top 100 tumor clones. Overall survival was longer when the density of T cells in the blood was higher. Among the tissues sampled, uninvolved adjacent lung had the highest T cell clonality, above tumor.

The table came from immunoSEQ multiplex PCR; TCRdb's copy has only in-frame clones and leaves some out. The sample holds 60,000 to 75,000 clones, approximately 80% seen once. The sequence was collected from a man aged 40-75 years with stage II lung adenocarcinoma. The chain is built from TRBV7-9 and TRBJ2-1; D unresolved. The sequencing here drew on PBMCs, taken before any cancer treatment. The CDR3 spells CASSLGAYNEQFF. The CDR3 nucleotides read TGTGCCAGCAGCTTAGGCGCCTACAATGAGCAGTTCTTC.